The 8 T cell receptor beta chains listed next were all sequenced from one sample in a study of cytomegalovirus exposure and HLA in healthy donors. The PCR used 60 Vbeta and 13 Jbeta primers. Some clones are missing from TCRdb's copy, which holds only in-frame ones; the method was immunoSEQ multiplex PCR. The sample has roughly 120,000 clones; roughly 63% are singletons. Sequences were obtained from PBMCs. The receptors stem from a woman aged 70-85 years in good health and CMV-seropositive.

This clone is a singleton in its sample. The chain employs TRBV7-6 and TRBJ1-1; 7 bases agree with TRBD1. The length of the CDR3 is 15 residues. The ends lost 2 bases at V and 1 base at J; junction bases unmatched: 4. Germline V gene data show CDR1 as SGHVS and CDR2 as FNYEAQ. The CDR3 region is CASSLQGVANTEAFF. In nucleotides, the CDR3 is TGTGCCAGCAGCTTACAGGGGGTGGCGAACACTGAAGCTTTCTTT.

The chain joins TRBV10-3 to TRBJ2-2; 8 nucleotides agree with TRBD1. Germline-derived CDR1 and CDR2 are ENHRY and SYGVKD. The CDR3 consists of 14 residues. Unmatched junction bases numbered 9, after V lost 9 bases and J lost 6 bases. CDR3 loop: CAISLDRAAGELFF. As DNA, the CDR3 is TGTGCCATTTCCTTGGACAGGGCGGCCGGGGAGCTGTTTTTT.

The V and J genes are TRBV27 and TRBJ1-2, with 8 bases that match TRBD1. The CDR3 loop spans 14 amino acids. Germline-derived CDR1 and CDR2 are MNHEY and SMNVEV (reference sequence). V dropped 0 bases and J dropped 4; count of bases not matched to a gene: 1. Here the CDR3 DNA reads TGTGCCAGCAGTTTATCACAGGGGGTCTATGGCTACACCTTC. This sequence encodes CASSLSQGVYGYTF.

The chain uses TRBV7-9 and TRBJ2-5; D gene unclear. The CDR3 sequence is 14 residues long. Between the trimmed V and J ends, which lost 2 bases and 2 bases, there was a span of 9 bases. Germline lookup yields CDR1 SEHNR and CDR2 FQNEAQ (reference sequence). CDR3 DNA sequence: TGTGCCAGCAGCTTAATGTCAGGACAAGAGACCCAGTACTTC. This translates into CASSLMSGQETQYF.

The gene calls are TRBV27 and TRBJ2-2; D possibly corresponds to TRBD1 (6 bases). CDR1 is MNHEY and CDR2 is SMNVEV in the germline V gene (reference sequence). The CDR3 has 14 amino acids. Trimming stripped 2 bases from V and 4 bases from J, with 8 bases between. The CDR3 loop reads CASSLTGSTGELFF. CDR3 coding DNA: TGTGCCAGCAGTTTAACAGGGAGCACCGGGGAGCTGTTTTTT.

The chain recombines TRBV4-2 with TRBJ1-5; 7 nucleotides agree with TRBD1. CDR1 and CDR2 (germline): LGHNA, YNFKEQ. The V gene end was trimmed by 4 bases and the J gene end by 8 bases; junction bases not matched to a gene: 2. The CDR3 contains 12 residues. This CDR3 reads CASSPTGKPQHF. Written as DNA, the CDR3 is TGTGCCAGCAGCCCGACAGGGAAGCCCCAGCATTTT.

The rearrangement uses TRBV6-6 and TRBJ1-5; a possible D gene is TRBD1 (5 bases). Trimming pared 6 bases from V and 3 bases from J, leaving 9 bases between. This CDR3 has 13 amino acids. Germline V gene sequence: CDR1 MNHNY, CDR2 SVGAGI (reference sequence). The CDR3 DNA reads as TGTGCCAGCAGGGGGCAGGACAATCAGCCCCAGCATTTT. Amino acids: CASRGQDNQPQHF.

The rearrangement uses TRBV5-1 and TRBJ2-3; no clear D gene. Germline CDR1 is SGHRS and CDR2 is YFSETQ. V was trimmed by 0 bases and J by 1 base, leaving 3 bases between them. This CDR3 is 13 amino acids long. CDR3 sequence: CASSLGGTDTQYF. CDR3 in DNA: TGCGCCAGCAGCTTGGGAGGCACAGATACGCAGTATTTT.